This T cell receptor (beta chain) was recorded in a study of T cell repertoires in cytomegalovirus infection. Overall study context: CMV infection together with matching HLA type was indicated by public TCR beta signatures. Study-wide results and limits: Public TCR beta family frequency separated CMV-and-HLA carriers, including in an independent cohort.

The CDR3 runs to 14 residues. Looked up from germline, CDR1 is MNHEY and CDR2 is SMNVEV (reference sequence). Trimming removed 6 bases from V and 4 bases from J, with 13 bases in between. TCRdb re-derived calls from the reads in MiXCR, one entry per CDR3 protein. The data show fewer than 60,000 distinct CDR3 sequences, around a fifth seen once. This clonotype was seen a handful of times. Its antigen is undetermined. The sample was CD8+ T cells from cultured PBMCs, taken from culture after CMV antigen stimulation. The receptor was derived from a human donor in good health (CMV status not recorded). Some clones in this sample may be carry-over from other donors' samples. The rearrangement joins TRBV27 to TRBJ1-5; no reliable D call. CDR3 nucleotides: TGTGCCAGCAGAAAAACAGTGGCGAATCAGCCCCAGCATTTT. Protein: CASRKTVANQPQHF.